The rows below give T cell receptor beta chains drawn from one sample of a study of T cell responses to AZD1222 COVID-19 vaccine. The assay was immunoSEQ multiplex PCR, and TCRdb's table has in-frame clones only and misses some. The sample includes about 130,000 clones, 90% to 95% of them seen just once. The input for sequencing was peripheral blood, taken on day 0 of AZD1222 vaccination. These receptors were collected from an adult in good health. CDR3s include the opening cysteine and the closing phenylalanine or tryptophan. A D gene is named only where the DNA matches it firmly.

D gene,V gene,J gene,CDR3 protein,CDR3 DNA
TRBD1,TRBV14,TRBJ1-4,CASSGRDRISTNEKLFF,TGTGCCAGCAGCGGCCGGGACAGAATTTCAACTAATGAAAAACTGTTTTTT
TRBD1,TRBV6-5,TRBJ2-7,CASSYEGQGSYEQYF,TGTGCCAGCAGTTACGAGGGACAGGGCTCCTACGAGCAGTACTTC
NA,TRBV10-3,TRBJ2-7,CAISEASGGNTYEQYF,TGTGCCATCAGTGAGGCCTCTGGGGGGAATACCTACGAGCAGTACTTC
NA,TRBV5-1,TRBJ1-3,CASSLGTAGNTIYF,TGCGCCAGCAGCTTGGGGACAGCTGGAAACACCATATATTTT
NA,TRBV27,TRBJ2-3,CASSLGRGAATDTQYF,TGTGCCAGCAGTTTAGGTCGGGGGGCCGCCACAGATACGCAGTATTTT
TRBD1,TRBV6-5,TRBJ1-1,CASPDRLNTEAFF,TGTGCCAGCCCGGACAGGTTGAACACTGAAGCTTTCTTT
NA,TRBV29-1,TRBJ1-3,CSVEGMSSGNTIYF,TGCAGCGTTGAAGGGATGAGCTCTGGAAACACCATATATTTT
NA,TRBV7-3,TRBJ1-1,CASSLEPNTEAFF,TGTGCCAGCAGCTTAGAGCCGAACACTGAAGCTTTCTTT
NA,TRBV9,TRBJ1-2,CASSGRDPTYGYTF,TGTGCCAGCAGCGGCCGGGACCCCACTTATGGCTACACCTTC
NA,TRBV10-1,TRBJ2-4,CASSQSQSYPGNIQYF,TGCGCCAGCAGTCAGTCCCAGAGCTACCCCGGGAACATTCAGTACTTC
NA,TRBV18,TRBJ1-4,CASSPLWRSATNEKLFF,TGTGCCAGCTCACCACTTTGGCGGAGCGCAACTAATGAAAAACTGTTTTTT
TRBD1,TRBV4-1,TRBJ2-1,CASSQLGTAYNEQFF,TGCGCCAGCAGCCAGCTCGGGACAGCTTACAATGAGCAGTTCTTC
NA,TRBV2,TRBJ2-7,CASSVTGGGYEQYF,TGTGCCAGCAGTGTTACGGGGGGCGGGTACGAGCAGTACTTC
TRBD1,TRBV4-3,TRBJ2-7,CASSALGTGDYEQYF,TGCGCCAGCAGCGCCCTCGGGACAGGAGACTACGAGCAGTACTTC
TRBD2,TRBV19,TRBJ2-3,CASSKRTAGAVDTQYF,TGTGCCAGTAGTAAGCGTACAGCGGGGGCTGTAGATACGCAGTATTTT
TRBD1,TRBV7-2,TRBJ1-2,CASRYQGQGYGYTF,TGTGCCAGCAGGTACCAGGGACAGGGGTATGGCTACACCTTC